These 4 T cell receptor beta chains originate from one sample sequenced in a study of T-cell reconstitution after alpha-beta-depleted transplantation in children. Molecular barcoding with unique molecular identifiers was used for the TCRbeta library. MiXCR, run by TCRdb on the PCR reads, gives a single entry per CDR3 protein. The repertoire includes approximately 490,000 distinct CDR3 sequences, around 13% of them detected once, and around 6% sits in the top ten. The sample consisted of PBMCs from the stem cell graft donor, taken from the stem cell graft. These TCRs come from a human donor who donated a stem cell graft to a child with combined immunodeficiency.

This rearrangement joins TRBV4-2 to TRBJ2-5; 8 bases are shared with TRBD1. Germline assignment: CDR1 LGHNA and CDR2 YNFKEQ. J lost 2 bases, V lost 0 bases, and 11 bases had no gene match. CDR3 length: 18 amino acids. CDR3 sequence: CASSQDLRRDRIQETQYF. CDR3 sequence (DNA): TGTGCCAGCAGCCAAGACCTACGCCGGGACAGGATACAAGAGACCCAGTACTTC.

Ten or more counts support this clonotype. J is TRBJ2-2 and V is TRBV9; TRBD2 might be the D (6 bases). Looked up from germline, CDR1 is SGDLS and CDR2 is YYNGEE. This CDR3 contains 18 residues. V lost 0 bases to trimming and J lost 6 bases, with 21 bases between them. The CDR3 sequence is CASSVDAWAAGNAGELFF. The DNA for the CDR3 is TGTGCCAGCAGCGTAGATGCTTGGGCGGCGGGGAATGCCGGGGAGCTGTTTTTT.

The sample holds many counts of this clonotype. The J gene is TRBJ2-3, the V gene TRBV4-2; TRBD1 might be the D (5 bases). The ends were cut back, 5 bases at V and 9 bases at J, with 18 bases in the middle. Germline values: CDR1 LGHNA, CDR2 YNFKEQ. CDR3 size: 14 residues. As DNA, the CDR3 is TGTGCCAGCAGCGTAGGACACCAACCCCAAACGCAGTATTTT. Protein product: CASSVGHQPQTQYF.

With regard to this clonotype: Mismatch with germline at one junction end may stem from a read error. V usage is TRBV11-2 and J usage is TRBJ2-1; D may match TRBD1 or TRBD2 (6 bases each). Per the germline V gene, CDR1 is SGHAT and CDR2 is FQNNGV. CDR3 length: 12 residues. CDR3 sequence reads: CASSPGGNERFF. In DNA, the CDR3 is TGTGCCAGCAGCCCCGGGGGCAATGAGCGGTTCTTC.